These 24 T cell receptor beta chains originate from one sample sequenced in a study of blood T cells in healthy people across ages. Through a sample-barcoded 5' primer and a J-beta primer mix, a second PCR was run for roughly 7 to 12 cycles. TCRdb fed the 5' RACE reads into MiXCR, producing one record per CDR3 protein. The sample records 850,000 to 950,000 distinct CDR3 sequences, around 26% being singletons. Sequencing used blood. These receptors were obtained from a woman of 80 years or more in good health.

On this clonotype itself: Given a much more abundant clone one base away, this may be a read error. The chain recombines TRBV5-5 with TRBJ1-1; tentatively, D is TRBD1 (6 bases). Trimming took off 1 base at V and 1 base at J, with 14 bases between the two ends. The germline V gene encodes CDR1 SGHKS and CDR2 YYEKEE (reference sequence). The CDR3 length is 16 residues. The CDR3 DNA reads TGTGCCAGCAGCTTGAGTCTCCAGGGGTCGAACACTGAAGCTTTCTTT. Translated, it gives CASSLSLQGSNTEAFF.

This clonotype turned up a few times. The chain links TRBV6-5 to TRBJ2-3; the match to TRBD2 covers 10 bases. The CDR3 runs 15 residues. CDR1 is MNHEY, CDR2 SVGAGI, per germline. After removal of 7 bases from V and 5 bases from J, the junction contained 9 bases not matched to a gene. The CDR3 loop is CASNPLAGVGDTQYF. In DNA form, the CDR3 reads TGTGCCAGCAACCCTCTAGCGGGGGTGGGAGATACGCAGTATTTT.

At least ten counts were recorded for this clonotype. The chain is built from TRBV12-3 or TRBV12-4 and TRBJ2-5, with D perhaps matching TRBD1 (6 bases). This CDR3 spans 16 amino acids. Deletions cut 1 base from V and 0 bases from J, with 12 bases between. CDR3 bases: TGTGCCAGCAGTTTAGGTATCAGGGGTTACCAAGAGACCCAGTACTTC. Amino acids: CASSLGIRGYQETQYF.

CDR3: CSVGEGGLYYDNEQYF. Written as DNA, the CDR3 is TGCAGCGTTGGGGAGGGGGGGCTTTACTACGACAATGAGCAGTACTTC. V is TRBV29-1 and J is TRBJ2-5; possible D gene TRBD2, 7 bases. The CDR3 length is 16 residues. Germline CDR1 and CDR2: SQVTM and ANQGSEA. Between the trimmed V and J ends, which lost 4 bases and 11 bases, there was a span of 29 bases.

The rearrangement uses TRBV18 and TRBJ2-1, with 8 bases aligning to TRBD1. J gave up 1 base and V 3 bases, and 8 bases lay outside the gene matches. The CDR3 runs 17 residues. The germline CDR1 and CDR2 sequences are KGHSH and LQKENI. DNA of the CDR3: TGTGCCAGCTCACCTCGGACAGGGTGGAGATCCTACAATGAGCAGTTCTTC. It codes for CASSPRTGWRSYNEQFF.

This clonotype was found many times. CDR3 bases: TGCAGTGCTAGCCCTACAGGGTCGGATACGCAGTATTTT. Its protein product is CSASPTGSDTQYF. This chain uses TRBV20-1 with TRBJ2-3, with D possibly matching TRBD1 (6 bases). The germline V gene encodes CDR1 DFQATT and CDR2 SNEGSKA (reference sequence). Trimming cost V 3 bases and J 6 bases, with 13 bases left between them. The CDR3 is 13 amino acids.

This clonotype was found many times. J is TRBJ2-1 and V is TRBV4-1; TRBD1 agrees at 7 bases. Per the germline V gene, CDR1 is MGHRA and CDR2 is YSYEKL. The CDR3 consists of 16 residues. The trim removed 3 bases at V and 0 bases at J, leaving 5 bases unmatched. This CDR3 reads CASSHPGQISYNEQFF. The CDR3 nucleotides are TGCGCCAGCAGCCACCCGGGACAGATCTCCTACAATGAGCAGTTCTTC.

This clonotype was counted a single time. A much more abundant neighbour one base away suggests this may be a read error. The chain uses TRBV7-2 and TRBJ2-1; 8 nucleotides agree with TRBD2. J was trimmed by 13 bases and V by 1 base; bases with no gene match: 18. Germline V lookup: CDR1 SGHTA, CDR2 FQGNSA. This CDR3 has 17 residues. CDR3 sequence reads: CASSLVGSGGAWETQFF. CDR3 DNA sequence: TGTGCCAGCAGCTTAGTGGGGTCGGGGGGGGCCTGGGAGACCCAGTTCTTC.

The chain carries TRBV27 and TRBJ1-6; 11 bases fit TRBD1. The CDR3 runs to 15 residues. Unmatched junction bases numbered 5, after V lost 5 bases and J lost 8 bases. Germline V gives CDR1 MNHEY, CDR2 SMNVEV (reference sequence). CDR3 in DNA: TGTGCCAGCAGTCCAGGGACAGGGGGATATTCACCCCTCCACTTT. Amino acid sequence: CASSPGTGGYSPLHF.

As for this clonotype: This may come from a read error, since a much larger clone is one base off. The chain recombines TRBV5-1 with TRBJ1-1; D is possibly TRBD1 (6 bases). The V and J ends lost 0 bases and 3 bases respectively, with 15 bases between them. Per germline, CDR1 SGHRS and CDR2 YFSETQ. The CDR3 is made up of 16 amino acids. The CDR3 loop reads CASSLGSGAADTEAFF. The CDR3, as DNA: TGCGCCAGCAGCTTGGGGTCAGGGGCGGCGGACACTGAAGCTTTCTTT.

This clonotype was counted ten times or more. The V gene is TRBV7-2, the J gene TRBJ1-1; tentative D call: TRBD1 (5 bases). This CDR3 comprises 15 residues. Trimming took off 5 bases at V and 0 bases at J, with 13 bases between the two ends. Germline V gives CDR1 SGHTA, CDR2 FQGNSA. CDR3 in amino acids: CASSPGGGLNTEAFF. CDR3 nucleotide sequence: TGTGCCAGCAGCCCCGGTGGGGGGTTGAACACTGAAGCTTTCTTT.

This clonotype was seen repeatedly, ten times or more. This rearrangement joins TRBV11-3 to TRBJ2-1, with TRBD1 matching 8 bases. V lost 1 base to trimming and J lost 6 bases; unmatched junction nucleotides: 5. CDR3 length: 15 residues. The germline gives CDR1 SGHNT, CDR2 YENEEA. As DNA, the CDR3 is TGTGCCAGCAGCTTAGCTGGTACAGGGGGCAATGAGCAGTTCTTC. It yields the protein CASSLAGTGGNEQFF.

This clonotype came up a few times. This chain uses TRBV5-4 with TRBJ2-3; perhaps D is TRBD1 or TRBD2 (6 bases each). Looked up from germline, CDR1 is SGHNT and CDR2 is YYREEE (reference sequence). Trimming took off 0 bases at V and 8 bases at J, with 16 bases between the two ends. The CDR3 extends over 15 amino acids. CDR3 amino acids: CASSLVGGLGGTQYF. The CDR3 DNA follows: TGTGCCAGCAGCTTGGTTGGGGGGCTAGGGGGTACGCAGTATTTT.

This clonotype was detected ten times or more. V gene TRBV6-5 combines with J gene TRBJ2-7; TRBD2 agrees at 11 bases. CDR3 length: 18 residues. Germline V gene data show CDR1 as MNHEY and CDR2 as SVGAGI. V shed 2 bases, J shed 0 bases, and the junction held 9 bases outside the gene matches. Written as DNA, the CDR3 is TGTGCCAGCAGTTACGCCATTACTAGCGGGGGCCTCTCCTACGAGCAGTACTTC. It encodes CASSYAITSGGLSYEQYF.

This clonotype was seen many times. The genes are TRBV11-2 and TRBJ2-5; D is perhaps TRBD2 (6 bases). CDR3 length: 16 amino acids. CDR1 and CDR2 from the germline V gene are SGHAT and FQNNGV. Trimming removed 0 bases at V and 2 bases at J, with 13 bases between. The CDR3 bases are TGTGCCAGCAGCTTAGATTTGGCAGGAGGGCAAGAGACCCAGTACTTC. This gives the protein CASSLDLAGGQETQYF. The full variable domain, rest sourced from reference TRBV11-2 and TRBJ2-5, is EAGVAQSPRYKIIEKRQSVAFWCNPISGHATLYWYQQILGQGPKLLIQFQNNGVVDDSQLPKDRFSAERLKGVDSTLKIQPAKLEDSAVYLCASSLDLAGGQETQYFGPGTRLLVL.

This clonotype was counted between two and nine times. A much larger clone is a single base away; this may be a read error. The rearrangement uses TRBV7-9 and TRBJ2-1, with 14 bases lining up with TRBD2. V gave up 4 bases and J gave up 5 bases; unmatched junction bases: 13. This CDR3 contains 19 residues. Germline V gives CDR1 SEHNR, CDR2 FQNEAQ (reference sequence). CDR3 sequence: CASSSAERLAGGPNNEQFF. DNA for the CDR3: TGTGCCAGCAGCTCAGCCGAAAGACTAGCGGGGGGGCCTAACAATGAGCAGTTCTTC.

About this clonotype: This may be a read error, as it is one base from a much larger clone. The chain's CDR3 is CSVGRNPPRDTQYF. Written as DNA, the CDR3 is TGCAGCGTTGGCAGGAACCCACCCAGAGATACGCAGTATTTT. The chain uses TRBV29-1 and TRBJ2-3; D unclear. The V gene's germline CDR1 is SQVTM and CDR2 ANQGSEA. The CDR3 spans 14 residues. V was shortened by 4 bases and J by 5 bases, with 16 bases between the two germline ends.

This clonotype has a handful of counts. This chain connects TRBV19 to TRBJ1-1; the match to TRBD1 covers 11 bases. Per germline, CDR1 LNHDA and CDR2 SQIVND (reference sequence). The CDR3 contains 16 residues. Losses at the gene ends were 4 bases for V and 5 bases for J; bases not matched to a gene: 9. The CDR3: CASSTGQGAIRTEAFF. CDR3 in DNA: TGTGCCAGTAGTACCGGACAGGGGGCGATACGAACTGAAGCTTTCTTT. The full variable domain, rest sourced from reference TRBV19 and TRBJ1-1, is DGGITQSPKYLFRKEGQNVTLSCEQNLNHDAMYWYRQDPGQGLRLIYYSQIVNDFQKGDIAEGYSVSREKKESFPLTVTSAQKNPTAFYLCASSTGQGAIRTEAFFGQGTRLTVV.

Only a few counts were recorded for this clonotype. The V and J genes are TRBV4-2 and TRBJ1-6; D call uncertain. Trimming cost V 1 base and J 3 bases, with 4 bases left between them. Germline CDR1 and CDR2: LGHNA and YNFKEQ. The CDR3 sequence is 14 residues long. The CDR3 spells CASSQGIYNSPLHF. DNA for the CDR3: TGTGCCAGCAGCCAAGGTATCTATAATTCACCCCTCCACTTT.

This clonotype was seen more than once but under ten times. This chain uses TRBV6-2 or TRBV6-3 with TRBJ1-4; TRBD1 matches at 7 bases. V was clipped by 6 bases and J by 0 bases; unmatched bases: 4. CDR3 length: 15 amino acids. Germline CDR1 MNHEY, CDR2 SVGEGT. CDR3 nucleotides: TGTGCCAGCAGGCGGGACAGACCAACTAATGAAAAACTGTTTTTT. Residues: CASRRDRPTNEKLFF.

There are a few counts of this clonotype. A read error is possible here, since a much larger clone lies one base away. CDR3 protein: CSAFDDSDQETQFF. CDR3 nucleotide sequence: TGCAGTGCTTTCGACGACAGTGATCAAGAGACCCAGTTCTTC. The chain employs TRBV20-1 and TRBJ2-5; D possibly corresponds to TRBD1 (5 bases). The DNA end favors TRBJ2-1, so the J call may be wrong. Germline CDR1 and CDR2: DFQATT and SNEGSKA (reference sequence). The CDR3 contains 14 residues.

This clonotype occurred a few times. This may come from a read error, since a much larger clone is one base off. The chain recombines TRBV24-1 with TRBJ2-5, with D perhaps TRBD2 (5 bases). Germline-derived CDR1 and CDR2 are KGHDR and SFDVKD. This CDR3 region has 15 residues. V gave up 2 bases and J gave up 4 bases, with 13 bases separating them. CDR3 residues: CATSDYLDLRETQYF. CDR3 bases: TGTGCCACCAGTGATTACTTGGACTTGAGAGAGACCCAGTACTTC.

The table lists this clonotype with many counts. The chain is built from TRBV5-1 and TRBJ2-7; no definite D call. V was trimmed by 0 bases and J by 2 bases, leaving 15 bases between them. CDR3 length: 16 residues. CDR1 is SGHRS, CDR2 YFSETQ, per germline. The CDR3 bases are TGCGCCAGCAGCTTGGAGGGCGGCGGCGTCCCCTACGAGCAGTACTTC. It is translated as CASSLEGGGVPYEQYF.

This clonotype was seen only a few times. This rearrangement joins TRBV20-1 to TRBJ1-1; possible D gene TRBD1, 6 bases. V lost 5 bases to trimming and J lost 2 bases, with 12 bases between them. CDR1 and CDR2 from the germline V gene are DFQATT and SNEGSKA (reference sequence). This CDR3 spans 13 amino acids. Here the CDR3 reads CSALPGQNTEAFF. The CDR3 DNA is TGCAGTGCTTTACCGGGACAAAACACTGAAGCTTTCTTT.